The next 19 T cell receptor beta chains were all read from a single sample in a study of blood T cell repertoires in COVID-19. Libraries were prepared by immunoSEQ multiplex PCR; TCRdb keeps only in-frame clonotypes and omits some of them. The data contain some 20,000 clones, roughly 85% of them singletons. Sequencing used peripheral blood. These receptor sequences come from a man older than 75 with acute or convalescent COVID-19.

This clone occurred once. This chain links TRBV19 with TRBJ1-2, with 10 bases aligning to TRBD1. This CDR3 has 15 residues. V shed 4 bases and J 5 bases; nucleotides not matched to a gene: 7. CDR1 and CDR2 from the germline V gene are LNHDA and SQIVND (reference sequence). As DNA, the CDR3 is TGTGCCAGTAGTACCCGCCTGGGACAGGGGTATGGCTACACCTTC. Translating it yields CASSTRLGQGYGYTF.

This clone was observed a few times. The rearrangement links TRBV12-3 or TRBV12-4 to TRBJ2-7, with a tentative D call TRBD1 (5 bases). The CDR3 is 12 amino acids. Trimming cost V 3 bases and J 8 bases, with 11 bases left between them. CDR3 in amino acids: CASSFSGNKQYF. In DNA form, the CDR3 reads TGTGCCAGCAGTTTTTCAGGGAATAAGCAGTACTTC.

The chain combines TRBV4-3 with TRBJ2-3; D ambiguous. Germline V gives CDR1 LGHNA, CDR2 YSLEER. Trimming took 0 bases from V and 4 from J, leaving 14 bases between them. The CDR3 consists of 16 residues. CDR3 in amino acids: CASSQDSAYQADTQYF. Here the CDR3 DNA reads TGCGCCAGCAGCCAAGACTCCGCCTATCAGGCAGATACGCAGTATTTT.

The rearrangement uses TRBV28 and TRBJ2-5; 11 positions agree with TRBD1. This CDR3 contains 15 residues. Looked up from germline, CDR1 is MDHEN and CDR2 is SYDVKM. Trimming cost V 2 bases and J 5 bases; bases outside gene matches: 4. The CDR3 region is CASSLPGTGGETQYF. As DNA, the CDR3 is TGTGCCAGCAGTTTACCCGGGACAGGGGGGGAGACCCAGTACTTC.

The DNA for the CDR3 is TGCAGTGCTAGTGTGGGGCTCTATGGCTACACCTTC. Amino acids: CSASVGLYGYTF. The V gene is TRBV20-1, the J gene TRBJ1-2, with D possibly TRBD1 on 5 matching bases. Germline CDR1 reads DFQATT; CDR2 reads SNEGSKA (reference sequence). There are 12 residues in the CDR3. Trimming took off 3 bases at V and 4 bases at J, with 9 bases between the two ends.

V gene TRBV6-2 or TRBV6-3 combines with J gene TRBJ1-2; D is possibly TRBD1 (5 bases). The CDR3 has 12 amino acids. Trimming took 5 bases from V and 8 from J, leaving 12 bases between them. Germline CDR1 and CDR2: MNHEY and SVGEGT. This chain's CDR3 is CASSPQVIGYTF. The CDR3 DNA reads as TGTGCCAGCAGTCCACAGGTTATCGGCTACACCTTC.

V usage is TRBV6-5 and J usage is TRBJ2-7; maybe TRBD1 (5 bases). The CDR3 extends over 12 amino acids. Per germline, CDR1 MNHEY and CDR2 SVGAGI. V lost 6 bases, J lost 3 bases, and 9 bases lay in between. The CDR3 spells CASRIRVYEQYF. CDR3 bases: TGTGCCAGCAGAATCAGGGTCTACGAGCAGTACTTC.

The gene calls are TRBV29-1 and TRBJ2-5; 12 nucleotides align to TRBD2. The V gene end was trimmed by 6 bases and the J gene end by 10 bases; junction bases not matched to a gene: 9. This CDR3 comprises 13 residues. Germline V gene lookup returns CDR1 SQVTM and CDR2 ANQGSEA. This CDR3 reads CSVRLAGAVRQYF. The CDR3 region has the DNA TGCAGCGTCCGACTAGCGGGGGCCGTACGCCAGTACTTC.

The chain combines TRBV5-6 with TRBJ1-4; tentatively, D is TRBD1 (5 bases). Trimming removed 2 bases at V and 7 bases at J, with 15 bases between. This CDR3 comprises 15 residues. CDR1 SGHDT and CDR2 YYEEEE come from the germline V gene. CDR3 protein: CASSFAGRFGEKLFF. DNA for the CDR3: TGTGCCAGCAGCTTTGCAGGGAGGTTTGGTGAAAAACTGTTTTTT.

This chain links TRBV29-1 with TRBJ2-7, with TRBD1 identical over 9 bases. The CDR3 covers 15 residues. V was pared by 2 bases and J by 3 bases, with 8 bases of the junction left unmatched. Germline V CDR1 and CDR2: SQVTM, ANQGSEA. CDR3 residues: CSVETLGQGFYEQYF. As DNA, the CDR3 is TGCAGCGTTGAAACCCTAGGACAGGGGTTCTACGAGCAGTACTTC.

This clone is a singleton in its sample. The V and J genes are TRBV5-1 and TRBJ2-1, with 7 bases fitting TRBD1. Germline V gives CDR1 SGHRS, CDR2 YFSETQ. This CDR3 has 14 amino acids. The junction had 10 bases not matched to a gene; V was cut back by 4 bases and J by 9 bases. In DNA form, the CDR3 reads TGCGCCAGCAGCCACGGGGCAGGGGGACCTGAGCAGTTCTTC. It specifies CASSHGAGGPEQFF.

As for this clone: This specimen includes other DNA sequences encoding the same CDR3. The V gene is TRBV5-1, the J gene TRBJ2-3; 10 nucleotides line up with TRBD2. The CDR3 length is 15 residues. With 5 bases clipped from V and 1 base from J, the junction kept 4 bases outside the gene matches. CDR1 and CDR2 (germline): SGHRS, YFSETQ. This chain's CDR3 is CASSSLAGGTDTQYF. The CDR3 DNA follows: TGCGCCAGCAGTTCCCTAGCGGGGGGCACAGATACGCAGTATTTT.

The chain employs TRBV28 and TRBJ1-4; no clear D gene. CDR1 and CDR2 (germline): MDHEN, SYDVKM. Trimming removed 6 bases at V and 0 bases at J, with 14 bases between. The CDR3 has 16 amino acids. DNA of the CDR3: TGTGCCAGCAGATTACGGGAAGATGCAACTAATGAAAAACTGTTTTTT. Amino acids: CASRLREDATNEKLFF.

This clone was counted only a few times. The chain combines TRBV27 with TRBJ1-6; maybe TRBD1 (5 bases). CDR3 size: 14 residues. Deletions cut 2 bases from V and 7 bases from J, with 9 bases between. Germline V gene data show CDR1 as MNHEY and CDR2 as SMNVEV (reference sequence). The CDR3, as DNA: TGTGCCAGCAGTTTAGGGGGGGGGAATTCACCCCTCCACTTT. Translating gives CASSLGGGNSPLHF.

This sequence joins TRBV19 and TRBJ1-2; D is perhaps TRBD1 (6 bases). The CDR3 spans 15 residues. With 4 bases removed from V and 1 base from J, the gap between germline ends came to 13 bases. Germline CDR1 and CDR2: LNHDA and SQIVND (reference sequence). CDR3 residues: CASSRPDRSNYGYTF. CDR3 sequence (DNA): TGTGCCAGTAGTAGGCCGGACAGAAGTAACTATGGCTACACCTTC.

On this clone itself: The junction does not match germline at one end; this may be a read error. The chain couples TRBV6-1 to TRBJ1-2, with D unclear. The germline CDR1 and CDR2 sequences are MNHNS and SASEGT. The length of the CDR3 is 13 residues. The CDR3 here is CASSERADYGYTF. CDR3 in DNA: TGTGCCAGCAGTGAAAGGGCAGACTATGGCTATACCTTC.

The CDR3: CASTETTGTNSPLHF. CDR3 DNA: TGTGCCAGCACCGAGACGACAGGGACCAATTCACCCCTCCACTTT. This rearrangement joins TRBV2 to TRBJ1-6, with 7 nucleotides matching TRBD1. The V gene's germline CDR1 is SNHLY and CDR2 FYNNEI. V dropped 7 bases and J dropped 7; count of bases not matched to a gene: 10. The CDR3 is made up of 15 amino acids. Full variable domain (rest looked up from reference TRBV2 and TRBJ1-6): EPEVTQTPSHQVTQMGQEVILRCVPISNHLYFYWYRQILGQKVEFLVSFYNNEISEKSEIFDDQFSVERPDGSNFTLKIRSTKLEDSAMYFCASTETTGTNSPLHFGNGTRLTVT.

The chain joins TRBV28 to TRBJ2-1; 7 bases align to TRBD1. After removal of 10 bases from V and 5 bases from J, the junction contained 14 bases not matched to a gene. Looked up from germline, CDR1 is MDHEN and CDR2 is SYDVKM. The CDR3 is 15 amino acids. The CDR3 loop reads CATPNLQGSNNEQFF. The CDR3 bases are TGTGCCACCCCAAACTTACAGGGGAGCAACAATGAGCAGTTCTTC. The full variable domain, in which reference TRBV28 and TRBJ2-1 provide the parts outside the CDR3, is DVKVTQSSRYLVKRTGEKVFLECVQDMDHENMFWYRQDPGLGLRLIYFSYDVKMKEKGDIPEGYSVSREKKERFSLILESASTNQTSMYLCATPNLQGSNNEQFFGPGTRLTVL.

This clone was counted only a few times. The chain combines TRBV19 with TRBJ1-5; a possible D gene is TRBD1 (5 bases). This CDR3 comprises 15 residues. The V gene's germline CDR1 is LNHDA and CDR2 SQIVND (reference sequence). The V and J ends lost 4 bases and 5 bases respectively, with 15 bases between them. This CDR3 is CASSTRTGGDQPQHF. The CDR3 DNA reads as TGTGCCAGTAGTACCCGAACAGGAGGGGATCAGCCCCAGCATTTT.